This T cell receptor (beta chain) was identified during a study of cytomegalovirus exposure and HLA in healthy donors. Regarding this clone: The same CDR3 is also encoded by other DNA sequences in this sample.

V lost 0 bases and J lost 4, with 5 bases in between. Germline CDR1 and CDR2: SGHRS and YFSETQ. The CDR3 sequence is 13 residues long. The PCR had 60 Vbeta and 13 Jbeta primers. Data came from immunoSEQ multiplex PCR; TCRdb stores just in-frame clones and leaves some out. The profile shows roughly 100,000 clones, roughly 76% of them singletons. Sequencing input: PBMCs. This chain joins TRBV5-1 and TRBJ2-1; D call uncertain. This receptor was obtained from a man aged 25 to 40 in good health and CMV-seropositive. CDR3 DNA: TGCGCCAGCAGCTTGGCGACTTACAATGAGCAGTTCTTC. It translates to CASSLATYNEQFF.